This T cell receptor (beta chain) was documented in a study of blood T cell repertoires in COVID-19. Turning to the study itself: Material from acute and convalescent COVID-19 was sourced from the United States, Italy and Spain. PBMCs, B-cell-depleted T cells, or T cells provided the cDNA or gDNA that made up the material.

In assigning cohorts, the study relied on participant-reported clinical history. The length of the CDR3 is 14 residues. The V segment lost 4 bases and the J segment 3 bases; nucleotides outside the gene matches: 3. Germline assignment: CDR1 MNHEY and CDR2 SVGAGI. Authors' processing steps: The assay estimated nucleated cells by amplifying reference gene primers. Data came from immunoSEQ multiplex PCR; TCRdb stores just in-frame clones and leaves some out. Clonal size and the V and J genes are those of that table, whereas D and trimming came from the DNA. The data show around 300,000 clones, with roughly nine tenths seen just once and approximately 2% held by the top ten.

The sequenced sample was PBMCs or T cells enriched from blood (not recorded which). The TCR sequence derives from a woman between 55 and 75 years old who had recovered from COVID-19. The rearrangement joins TRBV6-5 to TRBJ2-7, with 10 bases aligning to TRBD2. For the CDR3, the DNA is TGTGCCAGCAGTTGGACTAGCGGAAGCTACGAGCAGTACTTC. Its protein product is CASSWTSGSYEQYF.